The present T cell receptor (beta chain) was sequenced within a study of patients and donors after allogeneic stem cell transplantation. One entry per CDR3 protein results from TCRdb running MiXCR on the RT-PCR reads. This table has approximately 160,000 distinct CDR3 sequences, roughly 31% appearing once. This clonotype was seen a handful of times. Trimming shortened V by 4 bases and J by 0 bases, and 15 bases separated the two germline ends. The CDR3 is 17 residues long. Looked up from germline, CDR1 is LGHNA and CDR2 is YSLEER. The rearrangement joins TRBV4-3 to TRBJ1-4; maybe TRBD1 (5 bases). The material sequenced was blood, either unsorted or a sorted T cell fraction (not recorded which). The TCR sequence derives from a human donor who was either an allogeneic HSCT recipient or a stem cell or donor lymphocyte infusion donor (not recorded which). It is not recorded whose cells these are; they may come from a transplant donor. For the CDR3, the DNA is TGCGCCAGCAGCCGCCCTCCCCGAGGGGCAACTAATGAAAAACTGTTTTTT. Protein: CASSRPPRGATNEKLFF.